The clone carrying this TCR beta chain has just a few counts. From germline, CDR1 is KGHSH and CDR2 LQKENI. The CDR3 contains 16 residues. Trimming took 2 bases from V and 1 from J, leaving 14 bases between them. Priming of first-strand cDNA relied on TRAV- and TRBV-specific primers (covering alpha and beta chains). The PCR that amplified TCRs ran for approximately 20 cycles, relying on a constant-region primer and a V-primer adapter. TCRdb called the reads again in MiXCR, with one record for every CDR3 protein. The sample has around 64,000 distinct CDR3 sequences; around a quarter are singletons. This record belongs to a study of low-dose radiotherapy and immunotherapy resistance in tumors. Background on the study: The patients were given nivolumab 240 mg every two weeks and ipilimumab 1 mg/kg every six weeks, through an intravenous route.

Regarding time point: before trial treatment. Each eligible patient had an advanced solid tumor, and these tumors lacked tumor-infiltrating lymphocytes. V gene TRBV18 combines with J gene TRBJ2-5; perhaps TRBD2 as D (5 bases). The origin of this receptor is a male donor with rectosigmoid adenocarcinoma. Sequenced here: PBMCs, sampled before treatment. For the CDR3, the DNA is TGTGCCAGCTCACCATCCACTAGGAACGGCCAAGAGACCCAGTACTTC. It codes for CASSPSTRNGQETQYF.